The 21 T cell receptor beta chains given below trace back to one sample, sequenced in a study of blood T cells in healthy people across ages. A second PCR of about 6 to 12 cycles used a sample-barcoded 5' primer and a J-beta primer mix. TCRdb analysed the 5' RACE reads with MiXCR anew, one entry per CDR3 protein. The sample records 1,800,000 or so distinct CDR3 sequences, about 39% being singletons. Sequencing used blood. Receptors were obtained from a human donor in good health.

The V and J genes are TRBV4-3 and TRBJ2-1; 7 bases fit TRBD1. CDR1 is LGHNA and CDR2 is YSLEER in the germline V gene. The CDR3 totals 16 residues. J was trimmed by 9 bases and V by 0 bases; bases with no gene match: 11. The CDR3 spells CASSQDRGGPGSEQFF. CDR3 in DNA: TGCGCCAGCAGCCAAGATCGAGGGGGCCCTGGTAGTGAGCAGTTCTTC.

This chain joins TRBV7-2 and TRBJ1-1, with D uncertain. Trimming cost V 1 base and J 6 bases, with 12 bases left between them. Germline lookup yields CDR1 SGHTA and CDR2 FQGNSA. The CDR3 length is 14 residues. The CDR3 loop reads CASSLEAALAEAFF. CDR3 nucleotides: TGTGCCAGCAGCTTAGAAGCCGCATTGGCTGAAGCTTTCTTT.

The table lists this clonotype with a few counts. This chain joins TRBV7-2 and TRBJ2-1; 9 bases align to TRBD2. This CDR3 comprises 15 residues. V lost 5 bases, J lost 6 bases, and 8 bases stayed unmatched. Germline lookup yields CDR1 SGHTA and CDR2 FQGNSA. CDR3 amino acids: CASSGNRGGANEQFF. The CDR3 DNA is TGTGCCAGCAGCGGTAATCGCGGGGGGGCCAATGAGCAGTTCTTC.

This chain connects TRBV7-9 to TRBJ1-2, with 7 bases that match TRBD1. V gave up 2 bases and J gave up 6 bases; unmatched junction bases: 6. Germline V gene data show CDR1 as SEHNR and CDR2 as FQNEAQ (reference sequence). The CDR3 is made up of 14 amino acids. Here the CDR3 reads CASSLFGQGDGYTF. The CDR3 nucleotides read TGTGCCAGCAGCTTATTCGGGCAGGGGGATGGCTACACCTTC.

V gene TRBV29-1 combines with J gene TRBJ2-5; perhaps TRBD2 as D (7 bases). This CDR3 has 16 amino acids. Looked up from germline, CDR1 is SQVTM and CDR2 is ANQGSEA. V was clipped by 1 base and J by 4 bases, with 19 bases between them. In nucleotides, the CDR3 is TGCAGCGTTGAAGTGGGGGGGCTAGCTGGAGGAGAGACCCAGTACTTC. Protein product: CSVEVGGLAGGETQYF.

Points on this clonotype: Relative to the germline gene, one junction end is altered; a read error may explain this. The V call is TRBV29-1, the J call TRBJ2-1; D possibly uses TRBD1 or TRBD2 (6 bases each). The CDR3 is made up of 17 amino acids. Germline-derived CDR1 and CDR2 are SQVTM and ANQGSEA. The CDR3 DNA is TGCGGCGTTGGGGAGGTGGGGGGCCCTAGCTCCTACAATGAGCAGTTCTTC. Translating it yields CGVGEVGGPSSYNEQFF.

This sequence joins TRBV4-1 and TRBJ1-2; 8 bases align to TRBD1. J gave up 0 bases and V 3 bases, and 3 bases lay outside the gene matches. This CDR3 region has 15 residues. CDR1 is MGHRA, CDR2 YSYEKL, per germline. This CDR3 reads CASSQNRGANYGYTF. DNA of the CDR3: TGCGCCAGCAGCCAGAACAGGGGGGCTAACTATGGCTACACCTTC.

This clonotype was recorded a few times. DNA for the CDR3: TGTGCCAGCGACTCCTACAGGGGCCAGGCCTATGGCTACACCTTC. It is translated as CASDSYRGQAYGYTF. The V gene is TRBV7-2, the J gene TRBJ1-2; the match to TRBD1 covers 7 bases. This CDR3 comprises 15 residues. Germline lookup yields CDR1 SGHTA and CDR2 FQGNSA. With 8 bases clipped from V and 4 bases from J, the junction kept 13 bases outside the gene matches.

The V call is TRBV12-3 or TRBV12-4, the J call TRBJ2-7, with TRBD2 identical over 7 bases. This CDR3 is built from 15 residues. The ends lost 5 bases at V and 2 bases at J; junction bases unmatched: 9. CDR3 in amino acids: CASSSLAVPPYEQYF. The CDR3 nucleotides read TGTGCCAGCAGTAGCCTAGCGGTGCCTCCCTACGAGCAGTACTTC.

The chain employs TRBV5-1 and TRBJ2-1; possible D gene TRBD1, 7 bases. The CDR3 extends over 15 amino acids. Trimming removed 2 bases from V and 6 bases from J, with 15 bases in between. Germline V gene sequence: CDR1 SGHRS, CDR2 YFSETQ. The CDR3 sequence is CASSFRGDPGNEQFF. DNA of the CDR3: TGCGCCAGCAGCTTCAGGGGGGATCCCGGCAATGAGCAGTTCTTC.

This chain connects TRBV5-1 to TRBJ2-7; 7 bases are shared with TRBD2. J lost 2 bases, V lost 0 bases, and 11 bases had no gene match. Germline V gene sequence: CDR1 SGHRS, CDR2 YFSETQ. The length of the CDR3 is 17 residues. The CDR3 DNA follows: TGCGCCAGCAGCTTGGAACCGCTTGGGGCGGGGGCCTACGAGCAGTACTTC. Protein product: CASSLEPLGAGAYEQYF. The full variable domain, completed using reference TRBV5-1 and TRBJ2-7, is KAGVTQTPRYLIKTRGQQVTLSCSPISGHRSVSWYQQTPGQGLQFLFEYFSETQRNKGNFPGRFSGRQFSNSRSEMNVSTLELGDSALYLCASSLEPLGAGAYEQYFGPGTRLTVT.

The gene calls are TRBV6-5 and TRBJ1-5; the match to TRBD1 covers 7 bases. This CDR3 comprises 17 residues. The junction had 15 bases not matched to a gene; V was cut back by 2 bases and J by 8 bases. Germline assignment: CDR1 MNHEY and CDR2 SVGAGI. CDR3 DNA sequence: TGTGCCAGCAGTTACCTTCAACAGGGGCGCCCAGGGAAGCCCCAGCATTTT. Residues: CASSYLQQGRPGKPQHF.

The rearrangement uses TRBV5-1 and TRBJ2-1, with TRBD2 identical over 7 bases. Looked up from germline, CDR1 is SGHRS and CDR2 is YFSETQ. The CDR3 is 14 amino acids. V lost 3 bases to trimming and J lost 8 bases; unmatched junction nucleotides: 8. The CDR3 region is CASSSGLNFDEQFF. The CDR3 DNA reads TGCGCCAGCAGCTCGGGACTAAATTTCGATGAGCAGTTCTTC.

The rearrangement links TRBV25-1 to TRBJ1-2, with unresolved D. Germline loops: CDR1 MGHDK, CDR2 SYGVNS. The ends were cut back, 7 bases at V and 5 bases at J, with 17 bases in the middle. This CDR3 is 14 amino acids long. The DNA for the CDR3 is TGTGCCAGCACCCCCACGGGTAGGAGGTATGGCTACACCTTC. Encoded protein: CASTPTGRRYGYTF.

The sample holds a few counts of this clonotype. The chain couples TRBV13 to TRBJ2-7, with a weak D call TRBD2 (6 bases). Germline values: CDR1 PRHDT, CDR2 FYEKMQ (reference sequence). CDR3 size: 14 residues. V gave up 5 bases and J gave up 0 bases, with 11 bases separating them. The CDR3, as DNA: TGTGCCAGCAGCCAGGGACTGATCTCCTACGAGCAGTACTTC. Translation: CASSQGLISYEQYF.

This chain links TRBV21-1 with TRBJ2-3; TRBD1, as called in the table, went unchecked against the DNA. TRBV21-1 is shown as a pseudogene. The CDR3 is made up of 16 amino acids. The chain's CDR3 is CASSKGDRGKNDTQYF. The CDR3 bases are TGTGCCAGCAGCAAAGGGGACAGGGGGAAAAACGATACGCAGTATTTT.

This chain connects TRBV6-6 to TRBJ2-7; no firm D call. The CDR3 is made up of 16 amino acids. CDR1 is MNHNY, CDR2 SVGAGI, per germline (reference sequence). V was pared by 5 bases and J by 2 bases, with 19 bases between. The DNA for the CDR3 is TGTGCCAGCAGTCGACCGGGCCCTTCAGGCGCCTACGAGCAGTACTTC. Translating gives CASSRPGPSGAYEQYF.

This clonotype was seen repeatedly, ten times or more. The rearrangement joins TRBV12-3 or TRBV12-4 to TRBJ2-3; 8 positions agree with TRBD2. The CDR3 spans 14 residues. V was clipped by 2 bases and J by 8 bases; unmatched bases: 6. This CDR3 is CASSLRLASPTQYF. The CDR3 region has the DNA TGTGCCAGCAGTTTAAGACTAGCGTCCCCTACGCAGTATTTT.

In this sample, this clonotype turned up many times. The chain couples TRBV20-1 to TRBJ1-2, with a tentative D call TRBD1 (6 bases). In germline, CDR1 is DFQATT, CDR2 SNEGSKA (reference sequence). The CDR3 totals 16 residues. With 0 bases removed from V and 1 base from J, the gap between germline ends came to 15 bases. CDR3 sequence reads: CSARDRLDSSNYGYTF. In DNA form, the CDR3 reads TGCAGTGCTAGAGATCGATTGGACAGCAGTAACTATGGCTACACCTTC.

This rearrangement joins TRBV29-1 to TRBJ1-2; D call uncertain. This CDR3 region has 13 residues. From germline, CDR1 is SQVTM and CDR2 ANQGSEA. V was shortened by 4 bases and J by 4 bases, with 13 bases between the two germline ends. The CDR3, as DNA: TGCAGCGTTGGAGATTTAGGATTCTATGGCTACACCTTC. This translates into CSVGDLGFYGYTF.

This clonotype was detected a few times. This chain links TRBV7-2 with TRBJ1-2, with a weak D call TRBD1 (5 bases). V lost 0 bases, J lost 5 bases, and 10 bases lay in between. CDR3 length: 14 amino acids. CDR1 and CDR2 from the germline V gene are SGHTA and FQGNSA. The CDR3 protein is CASSLAWTPYGYTF. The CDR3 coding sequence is TGTGCCAGCAGCTTAGCGTGGACACCTTATGGCTACACCTTC.